The present entry profiles one T cell receptor beta chain with its context. Its antigen is not identified. The primer mix had 60 Vbeta and 13 Jbeta primers. The method was immunoSEQ multiplex PCR; TCRdb's version includes in-frame clones alone and lacks a portion of them. The sample consists of approximately 210,000 clones, about 80% of them appearing once. This entry comes from a study of cytomegalovirus exposure and HLA in healthy donors. Looking at the study overall: The Caucasian-associated ancestry cluster held less than 85% of around 380 genotyped donors.

Study-level findings and limits: Sequencing likely produced, as an artifact, a cluster of highly shared sequence variants. Later genetic work tied a missense DCLRE1C variant to beta-chain V and J trimming. Reportedly, fewer N-insertions than the 666-donor mean appeared in an Asian-associated ancestry cluster in a later analysis.

Germline CDR1 is MRHNA and CDR2 is SNTAGT. The CDR3 is 15 amino acids. Between the trimmed V and J ends, which lost 6 bases and 2 bases, there was a span of 16 bases. The clonotype was recovered from a woman aged 40 to 55 in good health and CMV-seronegative. The specimen sequenced was PBMCs. This chain connects TRBV6-4 to TRBJ1-1; D may be TRBD1 (5 bases). The CDR3 sequence is CASSPQVGVNTEAFF. The CDR3, as DNA: TGTGCCAGCAGCCCCCAAGTAGGGGTCAACACTGAAGCTTTCTTT.